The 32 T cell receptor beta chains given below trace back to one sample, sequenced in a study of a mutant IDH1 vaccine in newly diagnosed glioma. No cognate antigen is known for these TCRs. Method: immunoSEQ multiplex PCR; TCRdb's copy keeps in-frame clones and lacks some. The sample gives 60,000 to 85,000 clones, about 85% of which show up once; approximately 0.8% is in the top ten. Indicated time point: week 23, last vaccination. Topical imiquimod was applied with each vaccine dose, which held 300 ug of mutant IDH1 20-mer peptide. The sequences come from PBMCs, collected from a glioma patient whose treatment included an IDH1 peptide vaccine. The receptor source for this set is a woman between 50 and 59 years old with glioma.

This chain's CDR3 is CASSWDGNQPQHF. As DNA, the CDR3 is TGTGCCAGCAGCTGGGACGGAAATCAGCCCCAGCATTTT. The V call is TRBV5-6, the J call TRBJ1-5, with D possibly being TRBD1 (5 bases). The CDR3 extends over 13 amino acids. Trimming cost V 3 bases and J 4 bases, with 8 bases left between them. Germline assignment: CDR1 SGHDT and CDR2 YYEEEE.

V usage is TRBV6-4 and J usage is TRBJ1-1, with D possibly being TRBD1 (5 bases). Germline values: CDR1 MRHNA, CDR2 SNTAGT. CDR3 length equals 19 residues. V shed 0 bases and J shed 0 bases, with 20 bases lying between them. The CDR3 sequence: CASSDSSYRQRAMNTEAFF. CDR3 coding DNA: TGTGCCAGCAGTGACTCGAGTTATAGACAGAGAGCCATGAACACTGAAGCTTTCTTT.

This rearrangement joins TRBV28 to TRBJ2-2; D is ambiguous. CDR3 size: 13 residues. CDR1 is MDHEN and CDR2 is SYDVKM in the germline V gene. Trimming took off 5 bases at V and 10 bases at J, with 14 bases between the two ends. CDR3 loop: CASSTLGRAELFF. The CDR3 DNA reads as TGTGCCAGCAGTACTCTCGGACGCGCGGAGCTGTTTTTT.

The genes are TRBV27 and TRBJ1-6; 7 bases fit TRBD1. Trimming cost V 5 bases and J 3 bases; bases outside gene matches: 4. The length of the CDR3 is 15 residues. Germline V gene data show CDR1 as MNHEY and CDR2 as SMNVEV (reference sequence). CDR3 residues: CASSPGQIYNSPLHF. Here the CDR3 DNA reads TGTGCCAGCAGTCCGGGACAGATCTATAATTCACCCCTCCACTTT.

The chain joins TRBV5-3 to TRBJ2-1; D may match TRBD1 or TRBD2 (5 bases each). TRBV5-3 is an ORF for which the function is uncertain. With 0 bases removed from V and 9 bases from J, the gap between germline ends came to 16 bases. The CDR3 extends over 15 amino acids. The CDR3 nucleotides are TGTGCCAGAAGCTTGGAACCGCGTAATGGGGGTGAGCAGTTCTTC. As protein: CARSLEPRNGGEQFF.

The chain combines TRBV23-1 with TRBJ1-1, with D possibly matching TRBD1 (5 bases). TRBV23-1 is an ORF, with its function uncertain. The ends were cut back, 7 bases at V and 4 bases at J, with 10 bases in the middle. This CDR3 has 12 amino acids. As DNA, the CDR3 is TGCGCCAGCATCAGGGTTCTCACTGAAGCTTTCTTT. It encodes CASIRVLTEAFF.

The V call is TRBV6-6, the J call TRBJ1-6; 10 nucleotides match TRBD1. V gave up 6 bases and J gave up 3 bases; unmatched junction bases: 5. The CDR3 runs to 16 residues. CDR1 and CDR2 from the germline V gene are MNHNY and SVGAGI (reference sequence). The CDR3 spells CASRRQGAVYNSPLHF. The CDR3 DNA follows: TGTGCCAGCAGACGACAGGGGGCCGTCTATAATTCACCCCTCCACTTT.

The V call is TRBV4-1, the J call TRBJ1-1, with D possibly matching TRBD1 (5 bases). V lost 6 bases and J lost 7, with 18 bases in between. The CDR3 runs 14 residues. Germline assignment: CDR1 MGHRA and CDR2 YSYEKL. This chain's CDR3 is CASRAVLKGSEAFF. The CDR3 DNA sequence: TGCGCCAGCAGGGCCGTTTTAAAGGGGAGTGAAGCTTTCTTT.

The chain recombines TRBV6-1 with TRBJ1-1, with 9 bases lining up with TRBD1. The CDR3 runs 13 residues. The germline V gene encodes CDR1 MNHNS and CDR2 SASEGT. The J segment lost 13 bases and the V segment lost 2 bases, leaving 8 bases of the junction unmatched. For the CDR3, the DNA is TGTGCCAGCAGTGAACAAGGACAGGGGTGGGTTTTCTTT. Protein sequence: CASSEQGQGWVFF.

The CDR3 nucleotides are TGTGCCAGCAGTCTAAACAGGGTACGCACTGAAGCTTTCTTT. This encodes CASSLNRVRTEAFF. The chain links TRBV28 to TRBJ1-1, with D perhaps TRBD1 (6 bases). The CDR3 totals 14 residues. The germline V gene encodes CDR1 MDHEN and CDR2 SYDVKM. V lost 5 bases and J 4 bases, leaving 14 bases between the germline ends.

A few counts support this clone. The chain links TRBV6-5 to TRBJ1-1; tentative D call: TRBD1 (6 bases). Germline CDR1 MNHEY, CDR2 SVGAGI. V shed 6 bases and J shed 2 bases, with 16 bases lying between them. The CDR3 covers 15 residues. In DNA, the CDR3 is TGTGCCAGCAGAAGAAGGGGACACCTTAACACTGAAGCTTTCTTT. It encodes CASRRRGHLNTEAFF.

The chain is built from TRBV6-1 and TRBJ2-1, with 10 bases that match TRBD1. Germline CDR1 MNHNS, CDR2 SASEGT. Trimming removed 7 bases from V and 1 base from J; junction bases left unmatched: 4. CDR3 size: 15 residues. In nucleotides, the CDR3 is TGTGCCAGCACTCAGGGACAGGGGTCCTACAATGAGCAGTTCTTC. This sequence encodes CASTQGQGSYNEQFF.

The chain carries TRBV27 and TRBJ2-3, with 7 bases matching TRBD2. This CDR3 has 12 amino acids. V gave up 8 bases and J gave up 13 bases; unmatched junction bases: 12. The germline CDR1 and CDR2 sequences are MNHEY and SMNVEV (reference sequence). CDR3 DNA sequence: TGTGCCAGCGGGAGGGGCGCCGAAGGGAAGTATTTT. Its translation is CASGRGAEGKYF.

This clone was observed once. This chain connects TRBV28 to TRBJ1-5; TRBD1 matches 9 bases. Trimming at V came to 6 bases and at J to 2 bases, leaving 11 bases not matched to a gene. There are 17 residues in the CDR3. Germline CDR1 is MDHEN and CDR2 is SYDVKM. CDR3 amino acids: CASRSWGTGWGNQPQHF. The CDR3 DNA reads TGTGCCAGCAGATCATGGGGGACAGGGTGGGGCAATCAGCCCCAGCATTTT.

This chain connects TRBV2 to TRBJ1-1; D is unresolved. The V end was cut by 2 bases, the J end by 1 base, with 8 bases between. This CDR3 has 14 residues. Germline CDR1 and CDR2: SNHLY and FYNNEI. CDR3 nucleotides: TGTGCCAGCAGTGAATACAGAAGGAACACTGAAGCTTTCTTT. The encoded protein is CASSEYRRNTEAFF.

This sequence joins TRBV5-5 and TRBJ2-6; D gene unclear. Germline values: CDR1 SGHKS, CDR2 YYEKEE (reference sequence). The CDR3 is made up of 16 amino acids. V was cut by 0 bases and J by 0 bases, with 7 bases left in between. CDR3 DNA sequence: TGTGCCAGCAGCTTGGGTGGTTTCTCTGGGGCCAACGTCCTGACTTTC. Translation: CASSLGGFSGANVLTF.

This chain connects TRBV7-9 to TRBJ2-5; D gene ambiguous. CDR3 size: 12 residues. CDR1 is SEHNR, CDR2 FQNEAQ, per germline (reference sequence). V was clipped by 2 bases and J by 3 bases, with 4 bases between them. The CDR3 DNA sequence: TGTGCCAGCAGCTTAACGGAAGAGACCCAGTACTTC. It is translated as CASSLTEETQYF.

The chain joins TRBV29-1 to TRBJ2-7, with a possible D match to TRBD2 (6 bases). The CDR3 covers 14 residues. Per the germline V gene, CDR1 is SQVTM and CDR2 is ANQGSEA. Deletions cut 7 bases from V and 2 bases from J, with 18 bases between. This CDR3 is CSGRGWGPTYEQYF. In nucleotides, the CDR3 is TGCAGCGGGCGGGGATGGGGACCCACCTACGAGCAGTACTTC.

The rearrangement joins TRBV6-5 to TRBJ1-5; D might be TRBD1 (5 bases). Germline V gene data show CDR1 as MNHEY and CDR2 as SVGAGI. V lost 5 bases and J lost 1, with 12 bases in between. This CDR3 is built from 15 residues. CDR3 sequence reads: CASSQGGESNQPQHF. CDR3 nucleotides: TGTGCCAGCAGTCAGGGCGGGGAGAGCAATCAGCCCCAGCATTTT.

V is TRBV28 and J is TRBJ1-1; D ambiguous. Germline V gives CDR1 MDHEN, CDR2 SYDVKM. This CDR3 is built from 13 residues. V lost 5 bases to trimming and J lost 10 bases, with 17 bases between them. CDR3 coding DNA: TGTGCCAGCAGTATCCCGGGCGGCCCCGGAGCTTTCTTT. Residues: CASSIPGGPGAFF. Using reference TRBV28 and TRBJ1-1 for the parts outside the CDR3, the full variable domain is DVKVTQSSRYLVKRTGEKVFLECVQDMDHENMFWYRQDPGLGLRLIYFSYDVKMKEKGDIPEGYSVSREKKERFSLILESASTNQTSMYLCASSIPGGPGAFFGQGTRLTVV.

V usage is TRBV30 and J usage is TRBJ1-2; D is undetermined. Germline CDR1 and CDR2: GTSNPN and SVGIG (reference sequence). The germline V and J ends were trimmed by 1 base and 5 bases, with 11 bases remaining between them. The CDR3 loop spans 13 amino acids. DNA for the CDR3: TGTGCCTGGAGTGCTGGACGGTCGTATGGCTACACCTTC. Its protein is CAWSAGRSYGYTF.

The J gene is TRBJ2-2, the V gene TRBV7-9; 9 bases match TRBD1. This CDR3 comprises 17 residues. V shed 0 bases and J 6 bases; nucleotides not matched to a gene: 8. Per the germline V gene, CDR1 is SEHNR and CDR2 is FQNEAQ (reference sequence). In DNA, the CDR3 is TGTGCCAGCAGCTTAGCGGTTACAGGGGGCATCTCCGGGGAGCTGTTTTTT. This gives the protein CASSLAVTGGISGELFF.

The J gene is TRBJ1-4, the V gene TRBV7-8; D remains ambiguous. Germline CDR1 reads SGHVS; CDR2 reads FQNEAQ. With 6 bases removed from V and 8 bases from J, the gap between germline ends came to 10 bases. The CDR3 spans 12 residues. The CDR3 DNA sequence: TGTGCCAGCAGGAAAGACCAGGAAAAACTGTTTTTT. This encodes CASRKDQEKLFF.

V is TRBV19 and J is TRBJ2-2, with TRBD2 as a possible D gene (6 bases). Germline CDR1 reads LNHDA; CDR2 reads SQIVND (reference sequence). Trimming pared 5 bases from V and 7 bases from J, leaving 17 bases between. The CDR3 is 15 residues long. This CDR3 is CASSVPGLSVGELFF. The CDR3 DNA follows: TGTGCCAGTAGTGTACCGGGACTCTCGGTCGGGGAGCTGTTTTTT.

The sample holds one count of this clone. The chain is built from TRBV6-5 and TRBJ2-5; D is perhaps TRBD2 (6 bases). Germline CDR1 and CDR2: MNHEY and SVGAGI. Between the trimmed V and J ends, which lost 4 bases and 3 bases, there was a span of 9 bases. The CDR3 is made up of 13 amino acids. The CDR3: CASSWGEEETQYF. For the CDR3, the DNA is TGTGCCAGCAGTTGGGGGGAGGAAGAGACCCAGTACTTC.

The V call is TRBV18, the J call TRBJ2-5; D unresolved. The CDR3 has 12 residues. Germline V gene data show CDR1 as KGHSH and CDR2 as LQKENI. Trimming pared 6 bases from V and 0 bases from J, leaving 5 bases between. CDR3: CASSQDQETQYF. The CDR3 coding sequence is TGTGCCAGCTCCCAGGACCAAGAGACCCAGTACTTC.

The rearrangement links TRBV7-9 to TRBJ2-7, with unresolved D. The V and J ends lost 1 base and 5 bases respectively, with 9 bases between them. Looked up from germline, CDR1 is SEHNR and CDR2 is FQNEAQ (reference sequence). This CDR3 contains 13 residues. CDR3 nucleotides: TGTGCCAGCAGCTTAGGGACCGCCGACGAGCAGTACTTC. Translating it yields CASSLGTADEQYF.

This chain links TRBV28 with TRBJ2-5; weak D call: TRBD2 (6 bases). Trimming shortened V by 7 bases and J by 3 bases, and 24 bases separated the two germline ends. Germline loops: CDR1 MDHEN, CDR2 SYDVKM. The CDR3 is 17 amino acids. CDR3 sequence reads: CASTLRAGRDRKETQYF. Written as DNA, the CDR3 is TGTGCCAGCACTCTAAGGGCGGGACGGGACCGCAAAGAGACCCAGTACTTC.

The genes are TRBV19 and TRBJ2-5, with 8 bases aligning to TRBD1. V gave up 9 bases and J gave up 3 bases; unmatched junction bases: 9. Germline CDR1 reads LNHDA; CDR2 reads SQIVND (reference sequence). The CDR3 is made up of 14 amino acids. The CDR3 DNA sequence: TGTGCCAGCCAAGACAGGGGATCCAAAGAGACCCAGTACTTC. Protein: CASQDRGSKETQYF.

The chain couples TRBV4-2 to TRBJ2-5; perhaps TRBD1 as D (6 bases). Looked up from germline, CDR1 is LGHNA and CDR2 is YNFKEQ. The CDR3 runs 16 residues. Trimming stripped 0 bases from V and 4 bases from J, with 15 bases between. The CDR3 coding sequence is TGTGCCAGCAGCCAAGATCTGGCGAGAGGGGGAGAGACCCAGTACTTC. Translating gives CASSQDLARGGETQYF.

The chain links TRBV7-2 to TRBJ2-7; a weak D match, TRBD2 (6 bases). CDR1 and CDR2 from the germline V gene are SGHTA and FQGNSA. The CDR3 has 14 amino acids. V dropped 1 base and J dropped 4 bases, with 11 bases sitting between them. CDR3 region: CASSLVPDYYEQYF. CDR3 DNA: TGTGCCAGCAGCTTAGTGCCGGACTATTACGAGCAGTACTTC.

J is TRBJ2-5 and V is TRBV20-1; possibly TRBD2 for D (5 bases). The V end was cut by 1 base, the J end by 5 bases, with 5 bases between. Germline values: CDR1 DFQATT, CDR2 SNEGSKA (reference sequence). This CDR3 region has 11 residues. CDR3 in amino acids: CSARGGETQYF. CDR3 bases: TGCAGTGCTAGAGGCGGGGAGACCCAGTACTTC.